This TCR beta chain is drawn from a study of OX40 agonist ivuxolimab in advanced cancers. Whole-study context: In this trial design, patients received ivuxolimab intravenously at 0.01 to 10 mg/kg every 2 weeks.

The repertoire was sequenced with immunoSEQ multiplex PCR; TCRdb's copy has only in-frame clones and lacks some. The sample includes fewer than 40,000 clones, around 88% of them seen just once. Only one count was recorded for this clone. V was trimmed by 5 bases and J by 5 bases, leaving 15 bases between them. Germline V lookup: CDR1 PRHDT, CDR2 FYEKMQ (reference sequence). This CDR3 contains 14 residues. The sample was CD4+ or CD8+ T cells sorted from blood, taken in a trial of the OX40 agonist ivuxolimab. The rearrangement links TRBV13 to TRBJ2-5, with a weak D call TRBD2 (7 bases). The source of this sequence is an adult with an advanced solid tumor such as melanoma, head and neck, liver or kidney cancer. The CDR3 is CASSNRGARETQYF. CDR3 nucleotides: TGTGCCAGCAGCAACCGGGGGGCCAGGGAGACCCAGTACTTC.